The 30 T cell receptor beta chains below all came from one sample that was sequenced in a study of response to subunit inactivated influenza vaccine. TCRdb reanalysed the RT-PCR reads using MiXCR and keeps one entry per CDR3 protein. The table includes some 550,000 distinct CDR3 sequences, roughly a quarter detected once. This same sample was also taken into another study, of T cells expressing NK-cell markers. According to that study: The authors generated TCR beta cDNA through 5'RACE template switching with UMIs.

The source material was CD4+ T cells sorted from PBMCs, sampled approximately 13 days after vaccination. The receptors derive from a man aged 45 to 65 who received an inactivated influenza vaccine.

The chain links TRBV28 to TRBJ1-4; TRBD1 aligns across 7 bases. This CDR3 has 17 amino acids. The V gene end was trimmed by 5 bases and the J gene end by 3 bases; junction bases not matched to a gene: 12. Germline assignment: CDR1 MDHEN and CDR2 SYDVKM. The CDR3 reads CASSKQGRTFANEKLFF. In DNA form, the CDR3 reads TGTGCCAGCAGTAAACAGGGGAGGACGTTTGCTAATGAAAAACTGTTTTTT.

This clonotype was observed at least ten times. This chain uses TRBV6-2 or TRBV6-3 with TRBJ2-1; no clear D. Germline CDR1 MNHEY, CDR2 SVGEGT. V was trimmed by 2 bases and J by 4 bases, leaving 3 bases between them. This CDR3 is 12 amino acids long. In DNA, the CDR3 is TGTGCCAGCAGTTACGCTTACAATGAGCAGTTCTTC. Protein: CASSYAYNEQFF.

The rearrangement uses TRBV12-3 or TRBV12-4 and TRBJ2-7; the D call may be TRBD1 or TRBD2 (6 bases each). V lost 3 bases and J 7 bases, leaving 16 bases between the germline ends. The CDR3 totals 14 residues. The CDR3 nucleotides read TGTGCCAGCAGTTTTGGGGGGCACCTAGGGGAGCAGTACTTC. Translating it yields CASSFGGHLGEQYF.

The chain joins TRBV28 to TRBJ1-5, with TRBD1 matching over 9 bases. The junction had 5 bases not matched to a gene; V was cut back by 6 bases and J by 5 bases. The CDR3 runs 14 residues. The germline V gene has CDR1 MDHEN and CDR2 SYDVKM. The CDR3 coding sequence is TGTGCCAGCAGACCCGGGACAGGGTATCAGCCCCAGCATTTT. This encodes CASRPGTGYQPQHF.

This clonotype was observed a single time. The chain couples TRBV2 to TRBJ2-2; D is uncertain. Trimming pared 7 bases from V and 4 bases from J, leaving 16 bases between. This CDR3 spans 15 amino acids. Germline values: CDR1 SNHLY, CDR2 FYNNEI. The CDR3 loop reads CASTKGLQSTGELFF. In nucleotides, the CDR3 is TGTGCCAGCACTAAGGGCCTCCAAAGCACCGGGGAGCTGTTTTTT.

V usage is TRBV5-1 and J usage is TRBJ2-2, with D possibly matching TRBD2 (5 bases). The CDR3 has 17 amino acids. Trimming removed 0 bases at V and 6 bases at J, with 18 bases between. The V gene's germline CDR1 is SGHRS and CDR2 YFSETQ. CDR3 nucleotide sequence: TGCGCCAGCAGCTTGGTTTGGCAGCGGTCGGGGTCCGGGGAGCTGTTTTTT. Its protein is CASSLVWQRSGSGELFF.

The rearrangement uses TRBV20-1 and TRBJ2-3; 10 bases fit TRBD2. CDR3 length: 15 residues. Losses at the gene ends were 3 bases for V and 5 bases for J; bases not matched to a gene: 8. Germline V gene sequence: CDR1 DFQATT, CDR2 SNEGSKA (reference sequence). Written as DNA, the CDR3 is TGCAGTGCTAGTACGCAGCGGGAGGGCCGAGATACGCAGTATTTT. Its protein product is CSASTQREGRDTQYF.

The V and J genes are TRBV7-2 and TRBJ2-1, with 7 bases fitting TRBD1. The J segment lost 4 bases and the V segment lost 5 bases, leaving 8 bases of the junction unmatched. Germline V CDR1 and CDR2: SGHTA, FQGNSA. The CDR3 has 15 amino acids. The CDR3 reads CASSTPGQSYNEQFF. The CDR3 region has the DNA TGTGCCAGCAGCACCCCGGGACAGTCATACAATGAGCAGTTCTTC.

CDR3 sequence reads: CASSQGASGGRTQYF. The CDR3 nucleotides are TGTGCCAGCAGTCAGGGGGCTAGCGGGGGTCGTACGCAGTATTTT. V usage is TRBV11-2 and J usage is TRBJ2-3; TRBD2 aligns across 10 bases. V lost 6 bases and J lost 8; bases outside the gene matches: 11. Per the germline V gene, CDR1 is SGHAT and CDR2 is FQNNGV. The CDR3 consists of 15 residues.

The chain joins TRBV28 to TRBJ1-5, with 8 bases matching TRBD1. This CDR3 spans 15 amino acids. The germline V gene has CDR1 MDHEN and CDR2 SYDVKM. J lost 7 bases, V lost 4 bases, and 9 bases had no gene match. Written as DNA, the CDR3 is TGTGCCAGCAGTTCTTCCAGGGGGCTCACCCAGCCCCAGCATTTT. Amino acid sequence: CASSSSRGLTQPQHF.

This clonotype was observed a few times. The chain has TRBV12-3 or TRBV12-4 and TRBJ1-2, with no clear D. The CDR3 loop spans 15 amino acids. Deletions cut 1 base from V and 3 bases from J, with 12 bases between. In DNA form, the CDR3 reads TGTGCCAGCAGTTTAGGGCAGAGCCCCTACTATGGCTACACCTTC. As protein: CASSLGQSPYYGYTF.

This clonotype has more than one count but fewer than ten. The chain employs TRBV28 and TRBJ1-2; D is ambiguous. The CDR3 runs to 12 residues. From germline, CDR1 is MDHEN and CDR2 SYDVKM. Trimming left V 2 bases short and J 6 bases short, with 7 bases between. The CDR3 loop reads CASSLREDGYTF. The DNA of the CDR3 is TGTGCCAGCAGTTTACGGGAGGATGGCTACACCTTC.

The J gene is TRBJ2-4, the V gene TRBV20-1, with D possibly matching TRBD1 (6 bases). The V gene lost 0 bases and the J gene lost 6 bases, with 6 bases spanning the gap. CDR3 length equals 12 residues. Germline-derived CDR1 and CDR2 are DFQATT and SNEGSKA (reference sequence). In DNA form, the CDR3 reads TGCAGTGCTAGAGAGACAGGAAACATTCAGTACTTC. Translating gives CSARETGNIQYF.

This clonotype was observed a few times. V is TRBV10-3 and J is TRBJ2-2; D uncertain. The CDR3 extends over 13 amino acids. The ends were cut back, 10 bases at V and 3 bases at J, with 12 bases in the middle. CDR1 ENHRY and CDR2 SYGVKD come from the germline V gene. CDR3: CATQTEYTGELFF. Here the CDR3 DNA reads TGTGCCACACAGACCGAATACACCGGGGAGCTGTTTTTT.

This clonotype was seen only a few times. This chain uses TRBV20-1 with TRBJ1-1; D is ambiguous. Germline lookup yields CDR1 DFQATT and CDR2 SNEGSKA (reference sequence). This CDR3 is 13 amino acids long. The V end lost 6 bases, the J end lost 6 bases, and 17 bases lay between the germline ends. The CDR3 coding sequence is TGCAGTGCCCCCAAACAACCCCAGCCTGAAGCTTTCTTT. This encodes CSAPKQPQPEAFF.

V is TRBV4-3 and J is TRBJ2-2; a weak D match, TRBD2 (7 bases). This CDR3 spans 17 amino acids. From germline, CDR1 is LGHNA and CDR2 YSLEER. The V end was cut by 0 bases, the J end by 0 bases, with 11 bases between. The CDR3 DNA reads TGCGCCAGCAGCCAAGAGGGGGGGCGGACGAACACCGGGGAGCTGTTTTTT. Its protein product is CASSQEGGRTNTGELFF.

Written as DNA, the CDR3 is TGTGCCAGCAGCAAGGGACAGGGTCTCGACGAGCAGTACTTC. Translating gives CASSKGQGLDEQYF. The chain joins TRBV2 to TRBJ2-7; TRBD1 agrees at 9 bases. This CDR3 spans 14 amino acids. Per germline, CDR1 SNHLY and CDR2 FYNNEI. J gave up 5 bases and V 6 bases, and 8 bases lay outside the gene matches.

This clonotype was picked up a small number of times. V usage is TRBV12-3 or TRBV12-4 and J usage is TRBJ2-7; no definite D call. CDR3 length equals 16 residues. Trimming shortened V by 6 bases and J by 2 bases, and 20 bases separated the two germline ends. This chain's CDR3 is CASSPAVWFQTYEQYF. The CDR3 DNA reads TGTGCCAGCAGCCCGGCAGTTTGGTTCCAGACCTACGAGCAGTACTTC.

This clonotype was picked up many times. J is TRBJ2-5 and V is TRBV29-1; D call uncertain. V lost 0 bases to trimming and J lost 5 bases, with 13 bases between them. Germline CDR1 SQVTM, CDR2 ANQGSEA. The CDR3 covers 14 residues. CDR3 protein: CSVEDLSGWETQYF. As DNA, the CDR3 is TGCAGCGTTGAAGATCTGTCGGGTTGGGAGACCCAGTACTTC.

This rearrangement joins TRBV7-2 to TRBJ2-4; TRBD2 matches 8 bases. The ends lost 3 bases at V and 0 bases at J; junction bases unmatched: 4. Germline values: CDR1 SGHTA, CDR2 FQGNSA. The CDR3 consists of 16 residues. The CDR3 is CASSLFSGIAKNIQYF. Here the CDR3 DNA reads TGTGCCAGCAGCTTGTTTAGCGGGATAGCCAAAAACATTCAGTACTTC.

The CDR3 sequence is CASSRQGGLNGANVLTF. CDR3 coding DNA: TGTGCCAGCAGCCGACAGGGAGGTCTAAATGGGGCCAACGTCCTGACTTTC. The chain combines TRBV3-1 with TRBJ2-6; possible D gene TRBD1, 7 bases. The CDR3 extends over 17 amino acids. With 4 bases removed from V and 3 bases from J, the gap between germline ends came to 16 bases. Germline CDR1 is LGHDT and CDR2 is YNNKEL (reference sequence). The full variable domain, with the rest looked up from reference TRBV3-1 and TRBJ2-6, is DTAVSQTPKYLVTQMGNDKSIKCEQNLGHDTMYWYKQDSKKFLKIMFSYNNKELIINETVPNRFSPKSPDKAHLNLHINSLELGDSAVYFCASSRQGGLNGANVLTFGAGSRLTVL.

This clonotype showed up just a few times. The rearrangement uses TRBV5-1 and TRBJ2-3, with 16 positions matching TRBD2. Germline values: CDR1 SGHRS, CDR2 YFSETQ. J gave up 6 bases and V 3 bases, and 7 bases lay outside the gene matches. This CDR3 has 17 residues. The CDR3: CASSYGTSGGALDTQYF. CDR3 bases: TGCGCCAGCAGCTATGGGACTAGCGGGGGGGCGTTGGATACGCAGTATTTT.

This chain joins TRBV20-1 and TRBJ2-3; possibly TRBD1 for D (6 bases). The germline V gene encodes CDR1 DFQATT and CDR2 SNEGSKA (reference sequence). V gave up 6 bases and J gave up 3 bases, with 16 bases separating them. The CDR3 runs 14 residues. CDR3 sequence: CSAGRGTKTDTQYF. In nucleotides, the CDR3 is TGCAGTGCCGGGCGAGGGACAAAGACAGATACGCAGTATTTT.

The chain recombines TRBV11-2 with TRBJ2-7; 10 positions match TRBD2. CDR1 SGHAT and CDR2 FQNNGV come from the germline V gene. J gave up 0 bases and V 1 base, and 6 bases lay outside the gene matches. The CDR3 contains 17 residues. The CDR3: CASSLGRTSGSSYEQYF. The CDR3 DNA reads as TGTGCCAGCAGCTTAGGCCGGACTAGCGGAAGCTCCTACGAGCAGTACTTC. Combining the CDR3 with reference TRBV11-2 and TRBJ2-7 gives the whole variable domain EAGVAQSPRYKIIEKRQSVAFWCNPISGHATLYWYQQILGQGPKLLIQFQNNGVVDDSQLPKDRFSAERLKGVDSTLKIQPAKLEDSAVYLCASSLGRTSGSSYEQYFGPGTRLTVT.

The gene calls are TRBV30 and TRBJ1-3; no reliable D call. The V gene's germline CDR1 is GTSNPN and CDR2 SVGIG (reference sequence). V lost 4 bases, J lost 0 bases, and 19 bases lay in between. The CDR3 length is 17 residues. CDR3 residues: CAWINSRVSPSGNTIYF. CDR3 nucleotide sequence: TGTGCCTGGATAAACTCCCGGGTTTCGCCCTCTGGAAACACCATATATTTT.

The chain links TRBV20-1 to TRBJ1-4, with D tentatively TRBD1 (6 bases). The CDR3 contains 16 residues. Germline V CDR1 and CDR2: DFQATT, SNEGSKA (reference sequence). Trimming pared 5 bases from V and 5 bases from J, leaving 21 bases between. The CDR3 nucleotides are TGCAGTGCTGGAACCGGGCCCTCAGGGGTAAATGAAAAACTGTTTTTT. It is translated as CSAGTGPSGVNEKLFF.

This chain joins TRBV18 and TRBJ1-1, with 10 bases aligning to TRBD1. The CDR3 loop spans 16 amino acids. CDR1 KGHSH and CDR2 LQKENI come from the germline V gene. Trimming cost V 3 bases and J 5 bases; bases outside gene matches: 9. The CDR3 protein is CASSPRDRGFETEAFF. For the CDR3, the DNA is TGTGCCAGCTCACCGCGGGACAGGGGTTTTGAGACTGAAGCTTTCTTT. Variable domain in full (rest from reference TRBV18 and TRBJ1-1): NAGVMQNPRHLVRRRGQEARLRCSPMKGHSHVYWYRQLPEEGLKFMVYLQKENIIDESGMPKERFSAEFPKEGPSILRIQQVVRGDSAAYFCASSPRDRGFETEAFFGQGTRLTVV.

DNA for the CDR3: TGTGCCACCCTGGAAACAGGGTTGAATTCACCCCTCCACTTT. Its protein is CATLETGLNSPLHF. This rearrangement joins TRBV28 to TRBJ1-6, with a tentative D call TRBD1 (6 bases). Trimming cost V 10 bases and J 7 bases, with 17 bases left between them. Germline CDR1 MDHEN, CDR2 SYDVKM. This CDR3 comprises 14 residues.

This clonotype was seen many times. The chain carries TRBV2 and TRBJ2-7, with 8 nucleotides matching TRBD1. The germline gives CDR1 SNHLY, CDR2 FYNNEI. CDR3 size: 16 residues. J was trimmed by 2 bases and V by 4 bases; bases with no gene match: 10. The CDR3 sequence is CASSGGTGLHAYEQYF. The CDR3 nucleotides read TGTGCCAGCAGTGGGGGGACAGGCCTCCATGCCTACGAGCAGTACTTC. Supplemented by reference TRBV2 and TRBJ2-7, the full variable domain reads EPEVTQTPSHQVTQMGQEVILRCVPISNHLYFYWYRQILGQKVEFLVSFYNNEISEKSEIFDDQFSVERPDGSNFTLKIRSTKLEDSAMYFCASSGGTGLHAYEQYFGPGTRLTVT.

This clonotype has at least ten counts. The V and J genes are TRBV7-2 and TRBJ2-1; 8 bases match TRBD1. This CDR3 region has 15 residues. Trimming at V came to 4 bases and at J to 6 bases, leaving 8 bases not matched to a gene. Germline V gives CDR1 SGHTA, CDR2 FQGNSA. The CDR3 region is CASSYRTGWVNEQFF. In DNA form, the CDR3 reads TGTGCCAGCAGCTATAGGACAGGGTGGGTCAATGAGCAGTTCTTC.